The text below deals with one T cell receptor (beta chain). What it binds is unknown. The data were taken from a study of shared clonotypes between healthy human individuals. Profiled with immunoSEQ multiplex PCR; TCRdb holds only in-frame clones, not every one. The data show roughly 700,000 clones, under 80% seen once. Study-wide points: A limitation of the genetic and exposure-history diversity represented arose from few donors. Sampling was confined to blood; repertoires within tissues likely differ.

Germline V gene sequence: CDR1 SGHTA, CDR2 FQGNSA. CDR3 length: 15 residues. V was pared by 5 bases and J by 8 bases, with 19 bases between. This receptor was obtained from a woman aged 30 to 39 in good health. Material: memory CD4+ T cells sorted from blood. Indicated subset: CD45RA-negative fraction. This chain links TRBV7-2 with TRBJ2-1; D remains unclear. The CDR3: CASSPGGLDWDEQFF. The CDR3 DNA reads as TGTGCCAGCAGCCCCGGTGGGTTAGATTGGGATGAGCAGTTCTTC.